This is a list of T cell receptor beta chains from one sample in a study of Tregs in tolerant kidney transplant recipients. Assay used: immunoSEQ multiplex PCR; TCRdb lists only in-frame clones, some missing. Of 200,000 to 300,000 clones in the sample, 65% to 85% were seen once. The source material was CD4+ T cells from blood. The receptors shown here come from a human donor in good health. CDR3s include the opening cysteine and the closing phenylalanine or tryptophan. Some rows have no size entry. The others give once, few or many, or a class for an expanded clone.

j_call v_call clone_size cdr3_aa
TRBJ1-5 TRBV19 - CASTRYPGADQPQHF
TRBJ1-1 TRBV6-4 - CASSDLSGTPAFF
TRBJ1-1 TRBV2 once CASIERTGAHGTAFF
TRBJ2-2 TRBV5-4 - CASSLGDPNTGELFF
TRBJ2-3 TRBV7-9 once CASSFSQDTQYF
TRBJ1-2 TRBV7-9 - CASSLGIGGKANYGYTF
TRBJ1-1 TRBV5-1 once CASSEGGGNTEAFF
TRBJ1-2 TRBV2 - CASSEELTYPGTYRYGYTF
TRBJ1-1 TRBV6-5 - CASSYGNRGLSTEAFF
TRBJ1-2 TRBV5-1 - CASSPDRYYGYTF
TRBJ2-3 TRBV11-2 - CASSPTGLTDTQYF
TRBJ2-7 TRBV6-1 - CASSENLLGARVYEQYF
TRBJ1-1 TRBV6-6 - CASSDQLGATFF
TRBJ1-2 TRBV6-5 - CASSYSPGWIYGYTF
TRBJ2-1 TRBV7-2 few CASSLSGYVNEQFF
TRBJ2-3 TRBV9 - CASSVRGGTDTQYF
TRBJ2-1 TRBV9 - CASSVGAGTLYNEQFF
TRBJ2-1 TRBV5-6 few CASSLQGESRYNEQFF
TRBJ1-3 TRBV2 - CASRDRASGNTIYF
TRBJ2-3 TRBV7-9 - CASSIGADTQYF